This note documents a single T cell receptor beta chain sequence. Germline assignment: CDR1 LGHDT and CDR2 YNNKEL (reference sequence). V shed 0 bases and J shed 7 bases, with 12 bases lying between them. There are 14 residues in the CDR3. Produced via immunoSEQ multiplex PCR; TCRdb's table is partial and in-frame only. The profile shows around 59,000 clones, about 84% of them singletons. This record comes from a study of blood T cell repertoires in COVID-19. The sequence came from a man between 60 and 75 years old with acute or convalescent COVID-19. Sequenced material: peripheral blood. This chain links TRBV3-1 (or the pseudogene TRBV3-2) with TRBJ1-2; a possible D gene is TRBD1 (6 bases). The CDR3 coding sequence is TGTGCCAGCAGCCAAGACTTACGGGGGGCTGGCTACACCTTC. Translated: CASSQDLRGAGYTF.